The present T cell receptor beta chain was sequenced within a study of T-cell reconstitution after alpha-beta-depleted transplantation in children. In the case of this clonotype: Its target is not known.

General observations from the study: A year post-transplant, T-cell counts and diversity derived mostly from newly produced T cells.

The V gene lost 1 base and the J gene lost 2 bases, with 14 bases spanning the gap. Germline CDR1 LGHNA, CDR2 YSLEER. The CDR3 runs 16 residues. It was with unique molecular identifiers that the TCRbeta library was prepared. Via MiXCR, TCRdb re-called the PCR reads, giving one row per CDR3 protein. This sample yields approximately 350,000 distinct CDR3 sequences, of which 16% are seen a single time; around 41% belongs to the top ten. Sequenced material: PBMCs, mostly from graft donor cells, taken 360 days after TCRalphabeta/CD19-depleted stem cell transplant. This sequence joins TRBV4-3 and TRBJ1-2; the D gene is possibly TRBD1 (5 bases). The TCR was taken from a male patient between 2 and 10 years old who had a stem cell transplant for acute lymphoblastic leukemia, so the T cells may come from the graft donor. CDR3 protein: CASSQVPLGGNYGYTF. For the CDR3, the DNA is TGCGCCAGCAGCCAAGTTCCCCTCGGGGGAAACTATGGCTACACCTTC.